This T cell receptor beta chain was obtained from a study of blood T cell repertoires in COVID-19. At the level of the study: Collection of acute and convalescent COVID-19 samples took place in the United States, Italy and Spain. In each case, the material was cDNA or gDNA derived from T cells, B-cell-depleted T cells, or PBMCs.

In the source study's methods: Scientists estimated how many nucleated cells there were by amplifying reference gene primers. TCRdb's copy holds only in-frame clones and misses some; the assay was immunoSEQ multiplex PCR. Clone size and the V and J calls come from that table; the DNA yielded D and trimming. The sample lists about 92,000 clones, around 81% seen once, with about 8.1% in the top ten. Germline CDR1 LGHDT, CDR2 YNNKEL (reference sequence). The trim removed 3 bases at V and 5 bases at J, leaving 9 bases unmatched. The CDR3 is 15 amino acids. The V gene is TRBV3-1 (or the pseudogene TRBV3-2), the J gene TRBJ1-1; 7 nucleotides match TRBD1. This TCR derives from a man aged 50 to 60 who had recovered from COVID-19. Sequenced input: peripheral blood. DNA of the CDR3: TGTGCCAGCAGCCATGGAACAGGGGAAGGGACTGAAGCTTTCTTT. Encoded protein: CASSHGTGEGTEAFF.